This T cell receptor (beta chain) came from a study of neoadjuvant anti-PD-1 for oral cavity cancer. For the study at large: Patients mostly received three to four biweekly nivolumab doses at 3 mg/kg before surgery. Patients without progression received a fourth nivolumab dose around day 43, then surgical resection on days 50-56. Whole-study results and caveats: Only a few patients per response group were TCR-analyzed; validation needed.

Germline V gene sequence: CDR1 LGHNA, CDR2 YNFKEQ. The CDR3 spans 14 residues. J gave up 2 bases and V 3 bases, and 2 bases lay outside the gene matches. Sequencing used immunoSEQ multiplex PCR; TCRdb keeps in-frame clones, though not all of them. The table includes about 25,000 clones, about 26% detected once. Regarding time point: after neoadjuvant nivolumab, at surgical resection. Patients were newly diagnosed with stage II-IVA oral cavity squamous cell carcinoma without prior systemic or radiation treatment. By sample share, this clone is medium-sized. Its specificity is not known. The chain recombines TRBV4-2 with TRBJ1-1; 8 nucleotides line up with TRBD1. Source: tumor tissue, taken after nivolumab (anti-PD-1) treatment. The source of this sequence is a person aged 35 to 85 with oral cavity squamous cell carcinoma. The CDR3 protein is CASSQGQVNTEAFF. CDR3 nucleotides: TGTGCCAGCAGCCAGGGACAGGTTAACACTGAAGCTTTCTTT.